This T cell receptor beta chain derives from a study of CD4 T cells in relation to SARS-CoV-2 and coronaviruses. Unexposed donor CD4+ T cells date from about 2010-2018, before the COVID-19 pandemic. CD4+ T cells were isolated from the cells after less than 13 days of culture. V was trimmed by 1 base and J by 6 bases, leaving 7 bases between them. The CDR3 covers 13 residues. With regard to this clone: Its antigen is unknown.

TCRdb's table, derived via immunoSEQ multiplex PCR, lists solely in-frame clones and lacks some. The repertoire consists of roughly 10,000 clones, with around 68% occurring once and the leading ten covering under 20%. The chain uses TRBV12-3 or TRBV12-4 and TRBJ2-1, with D uncertain. Sequencing was performed on CD4+ T cells from PBMCs, cultured in vitro. The sequence came from a human donor in good health. Here the CDR3 reads CASSLVTPNEQFF. DNA of the CDR3: TGTGCCAGCAGTTTAGTGACGCCCAATGAGCAGTTCTTC.